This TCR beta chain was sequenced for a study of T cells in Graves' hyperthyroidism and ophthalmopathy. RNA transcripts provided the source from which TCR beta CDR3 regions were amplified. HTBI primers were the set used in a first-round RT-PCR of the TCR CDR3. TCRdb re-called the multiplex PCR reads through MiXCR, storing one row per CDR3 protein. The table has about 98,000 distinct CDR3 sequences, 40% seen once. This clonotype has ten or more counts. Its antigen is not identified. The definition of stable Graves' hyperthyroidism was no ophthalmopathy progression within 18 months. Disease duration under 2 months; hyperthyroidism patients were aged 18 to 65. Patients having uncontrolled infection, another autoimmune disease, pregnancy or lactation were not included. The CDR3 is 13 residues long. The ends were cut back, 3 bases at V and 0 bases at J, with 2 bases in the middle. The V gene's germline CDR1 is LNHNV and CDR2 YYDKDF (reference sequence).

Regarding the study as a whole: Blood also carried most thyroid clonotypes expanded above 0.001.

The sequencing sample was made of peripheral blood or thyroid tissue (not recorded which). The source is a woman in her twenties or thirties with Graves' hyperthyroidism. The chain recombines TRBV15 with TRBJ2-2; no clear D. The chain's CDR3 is CATSRPNTGELFF. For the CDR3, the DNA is TGTGCCACCAGCAGGCCGAACACCGGGGAGCTGTTTTTT.